This T cell receptor beta chain was sequenced for a study of cytomegalovirus exposure and HLA in healthy donors. It was with 60 Vbeta and 13 Jbeta primers that the PCR ran. Produced via immunoSEQ multiplex PCR; TCRdb's table is partial and in-frame only. The sample holds some 170,000 clones, 87% seen once. Turning to this clone: Its antigen is unidentified.

General observations from the study: High sensitivity and specificity were reportedly achieved when the classifier diagnosed cytomegalovirus status.

With 7 bases removed from V and 2 bases from J, the gap between germline ends came to 18 bases. The CDR3 contains 15 residues. CDR1 is GTSNPN and CDR2 is SVGIG in the germline V gene (reference sequence). Sequencing used PBMCs. This sequence originates from a woman aged 25 to 39 in good health and CMV-seronegative. J is TRBJ2-1 and V is TRBV30; a weak D match, TRBD2 (6 bases). The DNA of the CDR3 is TGTGCCTCCCGACCGGGGAGCGGGCCCTACAATGAGCAGTTCTTC. It codes for CASRPGSGPYNEQFF.